A single sample is the source of the 18 T cell receptor beta chains below, sequenced in a study of cytomegalovirus exposure and HLA in healthy donors. The study ran its PCR with 60 Vbeta and 13 Jbeta primers. The table came from immunoSEQ multiplex PCR; TCRdb's copy has only in-frame clones and leaves some out. This table has over 40,000 clones, 87% appearing once. The material sequenced was PBMCs. These TCRs come from a woman in her forties in good health and CMV-seropositive.

This clone was seen just once. The V gene is TRBV10-3, the J gene TRBJ2-7; D is unresolved. CDR1 ENHRY and CDR2 SYGVKD come from the germline V gene. V was cut by 4 bases and J by 3 bases, with 4 bases left in between. The CDR3 contains 11 residues. In DNA form, the CDR3 reads TGTGCCATCAGTGGAGGCTACGAGCAGTACTTC. Translation: CAISGGYEQYF.

V and J are TRBV10-1 and TRBJ2-4; TRBD2 might be the D (5 bases). The V end was cut by 4 bases, the J end by 10 bases, with 11 bases between. The germline V gene encodes CDR1 WNHNN and CDR2 SYGVQD (reference sequence). CDR3 length equals 12 residues. The CDR3 protein is CASSGESEIQYF. The CDR3 nucleotides read TGCGCCAGCAGTGGGGAGTCAGAAATTCAGTACTTC.

The chain employs TRBV7-9 and TRBJ2-7; TRBD1 matches at 9 bases. Germline values: CDR1 SEHNR, CDR2 FQNEAQ (reference sequence). The V segment lost 1 base and the J segment 5 bases; nucleotides outside the gene matches: 3. The CDR3 is made up of 14 amino acids. The CDR3 spells CASSLGDRVHEQYF. The CDR3 DNA reads TGTGCCAGCAGCTTAGGGGACAGGGTCCACGAGCAGTACTTC.

The chain joins TRBV10-3 to TRBJ2-1, with 7 bases that match TRBD1. The CDR3 spans 14 residues. V dropped 3 bases and J dropped 9; count of bases not matched to a gene: 8. Germline V gives CDR1 ENHRY, CDR2 SYGVKD. CDR3 coding DNA: TGTGCCATCAGTGATTCGAAGGGGGCAGGTGAGCAGTTCTTC. Protein sequence: CAISDSKGAGEQFF.

The genes are TRBV10-2 and TRBJ2-3, with 10 bases aligning to TRBD2. The V segment lost 3 bases and the J segment 2 bases; nucleotides outside the gene matches: 2. The CDR3 has 15 amino acids. The germline V gene encodes CDR1 WSHSY and CDR2 SAAADI. CDR3 DNA sequence: TGCGCCAGCAGTGAACTAGCGGGACTCACAGATACGCAGTATTTT. Protein sequence: CASSELAGLTDTQYF.

The rearrangement joins TRBV20-1 to TRBJ1-1; D gene unclear. CDR1 and CDR2 (germline): DFQATT, SNEGSKA (reference sequence). The CDR3 length is 11 residues. For the CDR3, the DNA is TGCGCCCGAAGTGGAGTCACTGAAGCTTTCTTT. As protein: CARSGVTEAFF.

The rearrangement joins TRBV6-5 to TRBJ1-1; D is unclear. Trimming pared 6 bases from V and 0 bases from J, leaving 14 bases between. This CDR3 has 15 amino acids. CDR1 and CDR2 from the germline V gene are MNHEY and SVGAGI. The CDR3 nucleotides are TGTGCCAGCAGAACCCCGGGGAGATTGAACACTGAAGCTTTCTTT. This translates into CASRTPGRLNTEAFF.

In its sample, this clone was seen once. The chain employs TRBV6-5 and TRBJ2-2, with D perhaps matching TRBD2 (5 bases). This CDR3 region has 15 residues. V was cut by 0 bases and J by 6 bases, with 11 bases left in between. The germline V gene encodes CDR1 MNHEY and CDR2 SVGAGI. The CDR3 loop is CASSYSISGAGELFF. As DNA, the CDR3 is TGTGCCAGCAGTTACTCGATTTCCGGGGCCGGGGAGCTGTTTTTT.

V is TRBV7-9 and J is TRBJ2-7, with D possibly TRBD2 on 5 matching bases. CDR3 length: 14 residues. Trimming removed 4 bases at V and 1 base at J, with 11 bases between. The germline gives CDR1 SEHNR, CDR2 FQNEAQ (reference sequence). The CDR3 sequence: CASSSNGESYEQYF. CDR3 sequence (DNA): TGTGCCAGCAGCTCCAATGGGGAGTCCTACGAGCAGTACTTC.

The gene calls are TRBV7-8 and TRBJ2-1, with D maybe TRBD1 (5 bases). Germline V gene data show CDR1 as SGHVS and CDR2 as FQNEAQ. This CDR3 has 16 residues. Trimming pared 2 bases from V and 8 bases from J, leaving 19 bases between. The CDR3 spells CASSLFSPKEGDEQFF. In nucleotides, the CDR3 is TGTGCCAGCAGCTTATTCTCCCCAAAAGAAGGGGATGAGCAGTTCTTC.

This clone occurred once. This chain joins TRBV19 and TRBJ2-3; TRBD1 matches at 11 bases. CDR3 length equals 13 residues. Unmatched junction bases numbered 4, after V lost 9 bases and J lost 5 bases. Looked up from germline, CDR1 is LNHDA and CDR2 is SQIVND (reference sequence). The CDR3 protein is CASGQGALDTQYF. CDR3 sequence (DNA): TGTGCCAGCGGACAGGGGGCGTTAGATACGCAGTATTTT.

The chain joins TRBV5-1 to TRBJ2-2; D is perhaps TRBD1 (5 bases). The CDR3 is made up of 14 amino acids. Germline V gene data show CDR1 as SGHRS and CDR2 as YFSETQ. The V and J ends lost 6 bases and 3 bases respectively, with 12 bases between them. The CDR3 loop reads CASKDMSDTGELFF. CDR3 DNA: TGCGCCAGCAAGGACATGTCGGACACCGGGGAGCTGTTTTTT.

The chain is built from TRBV12-5 and TRBJ2-1, with a tentative D call TRBD2 (5 bases). From germline, CDR1 is LGHNT and CDR2 FRNRAP. The CDR3 has 14 residues. Trimming shortened V by 6 bases and J by 0 bases, and 9 bases separated the two germline ends. This CDR3 is CASGDSLSYNEQFF. In DNA, the CDR3 is TGTGCTAGTGGGGACTCACTCTCCTACAATGAGCAGTTCTTC.

This rearrangement joins TRBV25-1 to TRBJ2-2; D is perhaps TRBD2 (6 bases). V was cut by 7 bases and J by 0 bases, with 9 bases left in between. The CDR3 sequence is 14 residues long. The germline V gene encodes CDR1 MGHDK and CDR2 SYGVNS. The CDR3 coding sequence is TGTGCCAGCAAAGGGACTCCGAACACCGGGGAGCTGTTTTTT. It specifies CASKGTPNTGELFF.

The V gene is TRBV7-2, the J gene TRBJ2-2, with 7 positions matching TRBD2. J gave up 4 bases and V 5 bases, and 13 bases lay outside the gene matches. CDR1 and CDR2 from the germline V gene are SGHTA and FQGNSA. The CDR3 loop spans 17 amino acids. The CDR3 loop reads CASSRLGGRAGTGELFF. The CDR3 DNA reads as TGTGCCAGCAGCCGTCTAGGAGGGAGGGCTGGCACCGGGGAGCTGTTTTTT.

The genes are TRBV7-3 and TRBJ1-3; D may be TRBD1 (6 bases). The V end was cut by 5 bases, the J end by 3 bases, with 17 bases between. Germline-derived CDR1 and CDR2 are SGHTA and FQGTGA. This CDR3 region has 16 residues. CDR3 bases: TGTGCCAGCAGCCCTCGGTTGGGGGCCGGTGGAAACACCATATATTTT. Its protein is CASSPRLGAGGNTIYF.

The CDR3 coding sequence is TGTGCCAGCAGGGACGCTAGCGGGAGGGCTGGCGAGCAGTACTTC. Amino acids: CASRDASGRAGEQYF. The chain has TRBV27 and TRBJ2-7; 12 bases fit TRBD2. Germline V CDR1 and CDR2: MNHEY, SMNVEV (reference sequence). V was clipped by 6 bases and J by 6 bases; unmatched bases: 9. This CDR3 contains 15 residues.

The chain uses TRBV5-1 and TRBJ2-1; 10 bases line up with TRBD2. The V gene end was trimmed by 3 bases and the J gene end by 5 bases; junction bases not matched to a gene: 8. The germline V gene encodes CDR1 SGHRS and CDR2 YFSETQ. The CDR3 loop spans 16 amino acids. This chain's CDR3 is CASSSLAGASNNEQFF. The DNA of the CDR3 is TGCGCCAGCAGCTCTCTAGCGGGAGCCAGCAACAATGAGCAGTTCTTC. Together with reference TRBV5-1 and TRBJ2-1, the CDR3 gives the full variable domain: KAGVTQTPRYLIKTRGQQVTLSCSPISGHRSVSWYQQTPGQGLQFLFEYFSETQRNKGNFPGRFSGRQFSNSRSEMNVSTLELGDSALYLCASSSLAGASNNEQFFGPGTRLTVL.